Listed below are T cell receptor beta chains from one sample, sequenced in a study of beta chain features in type 1 diabetes. Profiling relied on immunoSEQ multiplex PCR, and the TCRdb table lists in-frame clones only, not all of them. Of under 300,000 clones listed, 16% are singletons. The sample was naive CD4+ T cells from blood. Receptor source: a man in his thirties or forties with type 1 diabetes. Both conserved end residues are part of each CDR3.

>TRBV29-1
CSGGQGVNTEAFF
>TRBV11-2
CASSLDRYNEQFF
>TRBV7-8
CASSLSRTGATDTQYF
>TRBV2
CASSNYNEQFF
>TRBV27
CASSAQRVYEQYF
>TRBV4-2
CASSPTRPDTQYF
>TRBV15
CATSRTVNTGELFF
>TRBV7-9
CASSLSGSRANIQYF
>TRBV28
CASRTRTGNLQETQYF
>TRBV23-1
CASSQRDEQYF
>TRBV13
CASSRGRLGETQYF
>TRBV29-1
CSVRALENTGELFF
>TRBV29-1
CSVRQGDYEQYF
>TRBV7-9
CASSTATGSNGGGYTF
>TRBV11-2
CASSLKLGTSDPLKQFF
>TRBV19
CASRRRDSYNEQFF
>TRBV9
CASSATGGNEQFF
>TRBV7-2
CASSPPGYEQYF
>TRBV10-1
CASSEEQGRQETQYF
>TRBV11-3
CASSLEGLSPEQFF
>TRBV6-6
CASSYSESSYNEQFF
>TRBV28
CASSSRETQYF
>TRBV7-9
CASSLHSGNTGELFF
>TRBV2
CASSDSAGLAGADTQYF
>TRBV29-1
CSVDSLAVYNEQFF